This is a list of T cell receptor beta chains from one sample in a study of cytomegalovirus exposure and HLA in healthy donors. Some clones are missing from TCRdb's copy, which holds only in-frame ones; the method was immunoSEQ multiplex PCR. The sample yields about 110,000 clones, 73% seen once. Sequenced material: PBMCs. Receptors originate from a man in his thirties or forties in good health and CMV-seronegative. CDR3s include the opening cysteine and the closing phenylalanine or tryptophan. The order of the fields is clone size, V gene, J gene, D gene, CDR3 protein, CDR3 DNA. The D gene is left open where the match is weak. Only part of the rows carry a size: once, few, many, or a class if the clone is expanded.

once	TRBV5-6	TRBJ2-3	TRBD2	CASGGTIPDTQYF	TGTGCCAGCGGGGGGACTATACCAGATACGCAGTATTTT
once	TRBV30	TRBJ1-1	TRBD1	CAWSETGGLRAFF	TGTGCCTGGAGTGAGACAGGGGGGTTGAGAGCTTTCTTT
NA	TRBV15	TRBJ1-3	NA	CATSRDREGTGNTIYF	TGTGCCACCAGCAGAGATAGGGAGGGTACTGGAAACACCATATATTTT
few	TRBV27	TRBJ2-1	NA	CASTGTREIF	TGTGCCAGCACCGGGACTCGGGAGATCTTC
few	TRBV30	TRBJ1-2	NA	CAWSVQRGSAGYTF	TGTGCCTGGAGTGTACAACGGGGGAGTGCAGGCTACACCTTC
NA	TRBV19	TRBJ2-1	NA	CASSIPVGHIPNEQFF	TGTGCCAGTAGTATCCCTGTTGGTCACATACCCAATGAGCAGTTCTTC
NA	TRBV6-5	TRBJ2-2	NA	CASWQSTGELFF	TGTGCCAGCTGGCAGTCCACCGGGGAGCTGTTTTTT
NA	TRBV5-1	TRBJ1-1	NA	CASSFGKVNTEAFF	TGCGCCAGCAGCTTTGGCAAAGTGAACACTGAAGCTTTCTTT
NA	TRBV15	TRBJ1-1	NA	CATSRPPQGSNTEAFF	TGTGCCACCAGCAGACCTCCTCAGGGCTCGAACACTGAAGCTTTCTTT
once	TRBV27	TRBJ2-7	NA	CASSLAGAVYEQYF	TGTGCCAGCAGTTTAGCAGGGGCGGTCTACGAGCAGTACTTC
NA	TRBV30	TRBJ2-5	TRBD2	CAWSGLAGGETQYF	TGTGCCTGGAGTGGACTAGCGGGAGGTGAGACCCAGTACTTC
NA	TRBV9	TRBJ1-2	NA	CASSVRGASRDGYGYTF	TGTGCCAGCAGCGTACGGGGGGCGTCTAGAGATGGCTATGGCTACACCTTC
NA	TRBV28	TRBJ1-5	TRBD1	CASRTVRGNQPQHF	TGTGCCAGCAGAACCGTCAGGGGGAATCAGCCCCAGCATTTT
NA	TRBV5-1	TRBJ1-4	NA	CASSGQGHGNEKLFF	TGCGCCAGCAGCGGCCAGGGTCACGGTAATGAAAAACTGTTTTTT
NA	TRBV11-2	TRBJ2-7	NA	CASSLDGSRTYEQYF	TGTGCCAGCAGCTTAGATGGGTCCAGGACCTACGAGCAGTACTTC
NA	TRBV16	TRBJ1-2	TRBD1	CASSQSDRVRYGYTF	TGTGCCAGCAGCCAATCGGACAGGGTCCGCTATGGCTACACCTTC
NA	TRBV27	TRBJ2-6	NA	CASSFGSSGANVLTF	TGTGCCAGCAGTTTTGGGAGCTCTGGGGCCAACGTCCTGACTTTC
NA	TRBV5-1	TRBJ2-2	NA	CASSQGHSGAGELFF	TGCGCCAGCAGCCAGGGTCACAGTGGGGCCGGGGAGCTGTTTTTT
NA	TRBV7-7	TRBJ2-3	NA	CASSLQGGADTQYF	TGTGCCAGCAGCTTACAGGGGGGCGCAGATACGCAGTATTTT
NA	TRBV5-1	TRBJ2-7	NA	CASSSTTLAAEQYF	TGCGCCAGCAGCTCAACTACTTTAGCTGCCGAGCAGTACTTC
NA	TRBV9	TRBJ1-1	NA	CASSVGAGTEAFF	TGTGCCAGCAGCGTAGGAGCAGGCACTGAAGCTTTCTTT
NA	TRBV7-9	TRBJ1-5	NA	CASSLAGEPQHF	TGTGCCAGCAGCTTAGCGGGCGAGCCCCAGCATTTT
NA	TRBV6-1	TRBJ1-2	NA	CASSNSPTNYGYPF	TGTGCCAGCAGTAACTCTCCCACTAACTATGGCTACCCCTTC
NA	TRBV27	TRBJ1-5	NA	CASSGSGGANQPQHF	TGTGCCAGCAGTGGGTCGGGGGGCGCCAATCAGCCCCAGCATTTT
NA	TRBV5-1	TRBJ2-1	NA	CASSLVAGSDNEQFF	TGCGCCAGCAGCTTGGTCGCGGGGTCAGACAATGAGCAGTTCTTC
few	TRBV7-2	TRBJ2-5	TRBD1	CASSPTGPETQYF	TGTGCCAGCAGCCCGACAGGGCCCGAGACCCAGTACTTC
few	TRBV28	TRBJ1-5	NA	CASLGAGRLRQPQHF	TGTGCCAGCTTGGGGGCAGGGCGCCTCAGACAGCCCCAGCATTTT
NA	TRBV6-5	TRBJ1-2	NA	CASSPSGRGRGYTF	TGTGCCAGCAGCCCATCCGGGAGGGGACGGGGCTACACCTTC
NA	TRBV10-1	TRBJ2-1	NA	CASSGDRGGYNEQFF	TGCGCCAGCAGTGGGGACAGAGGGGGGTACAATGAGCAGTTCTTC
NA	TRBV10-3	TRBJ1-6	NA	CASGGMVDSPLHF	TGTGCCTCCGGGGGTATGGTGGATTCACCCCTCCACTTT
NA	TRBV5-1	TRBJ2-5	TRBD2	CASNAGDQETQYF	TGCGCCAGCAACGCGGGGGACCAAGAGACCCAGTACTTC
NA	TRBV11-2	TRBJ2-7	NA	CASSLDRGKGGASYEQYF	TGTGCCAGCAGCTTAGATCGGGGTAAGGGGGGGGCCTCCTACGAGCAGTACTTC
NA	TRBV5-8	TRBJ1-4	TRBD1	CASSQESGTDNEKLFF	TGTGCCAGCAGCCAGGAGTCCGGGACAGACAATGAAAAACTGTTTTTT
NA	TRBV5-1	TRBJ2-6	TRBD1	CASSFLLAAGTGGGGANVLTF	TGCGCCAGCAGCTTTCTTCTAGCCGCCGGGACAGGGGGCGGTGGGGCCAACGTCCTGACTTTC